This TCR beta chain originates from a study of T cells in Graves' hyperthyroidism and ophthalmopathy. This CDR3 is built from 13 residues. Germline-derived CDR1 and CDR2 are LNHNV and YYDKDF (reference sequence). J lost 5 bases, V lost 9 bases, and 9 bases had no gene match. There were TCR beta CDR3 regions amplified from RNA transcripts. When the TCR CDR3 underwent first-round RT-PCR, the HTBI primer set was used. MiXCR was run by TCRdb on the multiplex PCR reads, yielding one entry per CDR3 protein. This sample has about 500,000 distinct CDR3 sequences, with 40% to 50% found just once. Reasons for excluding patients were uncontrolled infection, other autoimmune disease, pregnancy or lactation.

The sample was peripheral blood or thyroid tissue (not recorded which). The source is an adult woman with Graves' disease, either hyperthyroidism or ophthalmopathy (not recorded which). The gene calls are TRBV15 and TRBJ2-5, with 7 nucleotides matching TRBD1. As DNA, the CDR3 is TGTGCCACGGGACAGAGCAGACGGGAGACCCAGTACTTC. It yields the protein CATGQSRRETQYF.